These 6 T cell receptor beta chains were all obtained from the same sample, sequenced in a study of regulatory T cells in long-lasting Graves disease. Arm-PCR of CDR3 regions with iRepertoire HTBI primers generated TCR beta libraries. Via MiXCR, TCRdb re-called the multiplex PCR reads, giving one row per CDR3 protein. The sample holds about 620,000 distinct CDR3 sequences, roughly 15% seen once. Described time point: newly diagnosed GD, antithyroid drugs for less than 3 months. TCR sequences were obtained from RNA taken from PBMCs. The sample also formed part of further work on T cells in Graves' hyperthyroidism and ophthalmopathy.

Sequenced here: peripheral blood mononuclear cells (PBMCs), sampled at new diagnosis, from a patient treated with antithyroid drugs. Receptor source: a woman aged 30 to 39 with Graves disease.

The genes are TRBV6-1 and TRBJ2-1; TRBD2 matches at 14 bases. In germline, CDR1 is MNHNS, CDR2 SASEGT. J lost 6 bases, V lost 7 bases, and 8 bases had no gene match. The CDR3 consists of 16 residues. This CDR3 reads CASNPGTSGSSNEQFF. Written as DNA, the CDR3 is TGTGCCAGCAACCCCGGGACTAGCGGGAGTAGCAATGAGCAGTTCTTC.

This clonotype was seen at least ten times. DNA for the CDR3: TGTGCTAGTGGTTTGCAGGCAGATACGCAGTATTTT. This encodes CASGLQADTQYF. This rearrangement joins TRBV12-5 to TRBJ2-3; D call uncertain. The CDR3 spans 12 residues. The V gene's germline CDR1 is LGHNT and CDR2 FRNRAP. V was trimmed by 2 bases and J by 4 bases, leaving 4 bases between them.

This clonotype has a count of ten or more. The chain has TRBV28 and TRBJ1-2; D is uncertain. The CDR3 has 15 residues. The ends were cut back, 3 bases at V and 0 bases at J, with 11 bases in the middle. Per the germline V gene, CDR1 is MDHEN and CDR2 is SYDVKM. CDR3 bases: TGTGCCAGCAGTTTGTTGGGAACTTCTAACTATGGCTACACCTTC. Its translation: CASSLLGTSNYGYTF.

There are many counts of this clonotype. V gene TRBV27 combines with J gene TRBJ2-5; D unresolved. Trimming pared 3 bases from V and 1 base from J, leaving 9 bases between. The V gene's germline CDR1 is MNHEY and CDR2 SMNVEV (reference sequence). This CDR3 contains 14 residues. The CDR3 nucleotides read TGTGCCAGCAGTTTCAGAGCTTCCCAAGAGACCCAGTACTTC. It encodes CASSFRASQETQYF.

As concerns this clonotype: A read error may produce the germline difference seen at one junction end. The chain employs TRBV6-9 and TRBJ1-1; perhaps TRBD1 as D (5 bases). The V gene's germline CDR1 is MNHGY and CDR2 SVAAGI. CDR3 size: 14 residues. This CDR3 is CASCYTGRGTEAFF. DNA of the CDR3: TGTGCCAGCTGTTACACGGGGCGCGGCACTGAAGCTTTCTTT.

In its sample, this clonotype was seen a few times. Germline is not matched at one junction end, which may reflect a read error. V and J are TRBV6-2 or TRBV6-3 and TRBJ2-1; D call uncertain. Germline V gene lookup returns CDR1 MNHEY and CDR2 SVGEGT. This CDR3 is 17 amino acids long. The CDR3 here is CASSDSKTTRSYNEQFF. CDR3 nucleotide sequence: TGTGCCAGCAGTGACTCGAAGACCACCCGCTCCTACAATGAGCAGTTCTTC.